A selection of T cell receptor beta chains follows, all from one sample in a study of blood T cell repertoires in COVID-19. This table comes from immunoSEQ multiplex PCR, and its TCRdb copy is limited to in-frame clones, with some not included. Of under 250,000 clones listed, 80% to 90% were seen once; the top ten hold about 3.6%. Sequenced material: PBMCs or T cells enriched from blood (not recorded which). The source of these receptors is a woman aged 35 to 49 who had been exposed to COVID-19. Each CDR3 is given with its conserved first and last residue. D genes are given only for firm matches. Clone size is shown for a subset of rows, as once, few, many or a class of expanded clone.

>TRBJ1-5|TRBV19|.|.
CASSLSGNQPQHF
TGTGCCAGTAGTCTCTCGGGAAATCAGCCCCAGCATTTT
>TRBJ1-4|TRBV7-4|TRBD1|.
CASSLGVDRDEKLFF
TGTGCCAGCAGCTTAGGGGTGGACAGGGACGAAAAACTGTTTTTT
>TRBJ2-4|TRBV9|TRBD2|once
CASSATSGGALAKNIQYF
TGTGCCAGCAGCGCCACTAGCGGGGGGGCCTTGGCCAAAAACATTCAGTACTTC
>TRBJ1-5|TRBV14|.|.
CASSQGRASNQPQHF
TGTGCCAGCAGCCAAGGGCGGGCTAGCAATCAGCCCCAGCATTTT
>TRBJ2-7|TRBV19|.|.
CAPAEQYF
TGTGCCCCCGCGGAGCAGTACTTC
>TRBJ2-5|TRBV9|TRBD2|.
CASSGGGAGETQYF
TGTGCCAGCAGTGGCGGGGGGGCCGGAGAGACCCAGTACTTC
>TRBJ2-7|TRBV27|TRBD2|.
CASSSGLAGGPYEQYF
TGTGCCAGCAGTTCGGGACTAGCGGGGGGGCCCTACGAGCAGTACTTC
>TRBJ1-2|TRBV28|.|.
CASSSETVIYGYTF
TGTGCCAGCAGTTCCGAGACAGTCATTTATGGCTACACCTTC
>TRBJ2-1|TRBV5-1|TRBD2|.
CASSLAGGTYNEQFF
TGCGCCAGCAGCTTAGCCGGGGGGACCTACAATGAGCAGTTCTTC
>TRBJ1-3|TRBV18|.|.
CASSPPLTDTIYF
TGTGCCAGCTCACCACCCTTGACTGACACCATATATTTT
>TRBJ2-7|TRBV7-9|TRBD1|.
CASSSQGGAYEQYF
TGTGCCAGCAGCTCACAGGGGGGTGCCTACGAGCAGTACTTC
>TRBJ1-4|TRBV19|TRBD1|.
CASSVTGQAGKLFF
TGTGCCAGTAGTGTTACGGGACAGGCCGGGAAACTGTTTTTT
>TRBJ2-5|TRBV19|TRBD1|.
CASSDRDPPHQETQYF
TGTGCCAGTAGCGACAGGGACCCCCCCCATCAAGAGACCCAGTACTTC
>TRBJ1-1|TRBV19|TRBD1|few
CASSQQVDRGEAFF
TGTGCCAGTAGCCAACAAGTAGACAGGGGTGAAGCTTTCTTT
>TRBJ2-2|TRBV28|TRBD2|.
CASSSGLAGPRGELFF
TGTGCCAGCAGTTCCGGACTAGCGGGGCCCCGGGGGGAGCTGTTTTTT
>TRBJ2-7|TRBV10-2|.|.
CASSETPKSYEQYF
TGCGCCAGCAGCGAGACGCCGAAGAGCTACGAGCAGTACTTC
>TRBJ1-2|TRBV28|.|.
CASSLLTEINYGYTF
TGTGCCAGCAGTTTATTGACAGAAATTAACTATGGCTACACCTTC
>TRBJ1-4|TRBV19|TRBD1|.
CASSRETGPAEKLFF
TGTGCCAGTAGTAGGGAGACAGGGCCCGCTGAAAAACTGTTTTTT
>TRBJ2-1|TRBV11-1|TRBD1|.
CASSLSTGTVYNEQFF
TGTGCCAGCAGCCTAAGCACCGGGACAGTTTACAATGAGCAGTTCTTC
>TRBJ1-6|TRBV6-5|.|.
CASGTGNRSPLHF
TGTGCCAGCGGTACAGGGAATCGTTCACCCCTCCACTTT
>TRBJ1-4|TRBV19|.|.
CASSIESNEKLFF
TGTGCCAGTAGTATAGAGAGTAATGAAAAACTGTTTTTT
>TRBJ2-7|TRBV28|TRBD2|.
CASSQSLGLAGSEQYF
TGTGCCAGCAGTCAATCTCTCGGGCTAGCGGGGAGTGAGCAGTACTTC
>TRBJ2-5|TRBV14|TRBD2|.
CASSRRSAGAGETQYF
TGTGCCAGCAGCCGACGATCAGCGGGGGCAGGAGAGACCCAGTACTTC
>TRBJ1-5|TRBV5-1|.|.
CASSLYPSQPQHF
TGCGCCAGCAGCTTGTATCCCAGTCAGCCCCAGCATTTT
>TRBJ1-5|TRBV27|TRBD1|.
CATQRTGAFQPQHF
TGTGCCACACAGAGGACAGGGGCTTTTCAGCCCCAGCATTTT
>TRBJ2-5|TRBV29-1|TRBD2|.
CSVELSLAGSRETQYF
TGCAGCGTTGAGCTAAGCCTAGCGGGCTCCAGAGAGACCCAGTACTTC